Presented here are 10 T cell receptor beta chains from one specimen sequenced in a study of control samples from healthy donors and cancer patients. TCRdb keeps only in-frame clones here, not all; method: immunoSEQ multiplex PCR. Of 120,000 or so clones listed, more than 75% are singletons. Input material: blood. The receptor set was obtained from a man aged 55 to 70 in good health.

CDR3 DNA: TGTGCCAGCAGCCCCCTCAAGACTGCTAATGAAAAACTGTTTTTT. Translated, it gives CASSPLKTANEKLFF. This chain joins TRBV6-5 and TRBJ1-4; no clear D. Germline V gives CDR1 MNHEY, CDR2 SVGAGI. V lost 6 bases, J lost 3 bases, and 14 bases lay in between. This CDR3 has 15 residues.

The chain has TRBV19 and TRBJ2-7, with TRBD2 as a possible D gene (6 bases). CDR1 and CDR2 (germline): LNHDA, SQIVND (reference sequence). The CDR3 covers 13 residues. Trimming cost V 5 bases and J 5 bases, with 13 bases left between them. This chain's CDR3 is CASSRQGGDEQYF. The CDR3, as DNA: TGTGCCAGTAGTCGCCAGGGAGGCGACGAGCAGTACTTC. Variable domain in full (rest from reference TRBV19 and TRBJ2-7): DGGITQSPKYLFRKEGQNVTLSCEQNLNHDAMYWYRQDPGQGLRLIYYSQIVNDFQKGDIAEGYSVSREKKESFPLTVTSAQKNPTAFYLCASSRQGGDEQYFGPGTRLTVT.

This clone showed up just once. The chain combines TRBV16 with TRBJ2-4; D not certain. Germline V lookup: CDR1 KGHSY, CDR2 FQNENV. CDR3 length: 16 residues. V lost 0 bases to trimming and J lost 1 base, with 10 bases between them. The CDR3 loop reads CASSQSWVGAKNIQYF. The CDR3 bases are TGTGCCAGCAGCCAATCGTGGGTAGGGGCCAAAAACATTCAGTACTTC.

This chain joins TRBV6-5 and TRBJ1-2; the D is unclear. Trimming removed 5 bases at V and 4 bases at J, with 11 bases between. The CDR3 sequence is 13 residues long. In germline, CDR1 is MNHEY, CDR2 SVGAGI. The CDR3 sequence is CASSPAIAYGYTF. In DNA, the CDR3 is TGTGCCAGCAGTCCTGCCATAGCCTATGGCTACACCTTC.

The chain carries TRBV18 and TRBJ2-1; 13 bases match TRBD2. V gave up 2 bases and J gave up 0 bases; unmatched junction bases: 4. CDR1 is KGHSH, CDR2 LQKENI, per germline. There are 18 residues in the CDR3. The CDR3 reads CASSPAGLAGSSYNEQFF. CDR3 bases: TGTGCCAGCTCACCAGCGGGACTAGCGGGGAGCTCCTACAATGAGCAGTTCTTC. Full variable domain (remainder filled in from reference TRBV18 and TRBJ2-1): NAGVMQNPRHLVRRRGQEARLRCSPMKGHSHVYWYRQLPEEGLKFMVYLQKENIIDESGMPKERFSAEFPKEGPSILRIQQVVRGDSAAYFCASSPAGLAGSSYNEQFFGPGTRLTVL.

The chain has TRBV6-6 and TRBJ2-3; 11 bases fit TRBD2. The CDR3 has 15 amino acids. J lost 4 bases, V lost 9 bases, and 9 bases had no gene match. Per the germline V gene, CDR1 is MNHNY and CDR2 is SVGAGI (reference sequence). For the CDR3, the DNA is TGTGCCAGTTCTAGCGGGGGGACCTCGGCAGATACGCAGTATTTT. It codes for CASSSGGTSADTQYF.

This chain joins TRBV10-2 and TRBJ1-4, with no clear D. The ends were cut back, 7 bases at V and 2 bases at J, with 14 bases in the middle. The CDR3 runs 15 residues. Per the germline V gene, CDR1 is WSHSY and CDR2 is SAAADI. The CDR3 is CASKSQTSTNEKLFF. CDR3 bases: TGCGCCAGCAAATCGCAGACCAGCACTAATGAAAAACTGTTTTTT.

The chain uses TRBV7-9 and TRBJ2-7, with no clear D. V shed 1 base and J shed 3 bases, with 7 bases lying between them. The germline CDR1 and CDR2 sequences are SEHNR and FQNEAQ (reference sequence). This CDR3 has 13 residues. The CDR3 coding sequence is TGTGCCAGCAGCTTAGTAGACGGCTACGAGCAGTACTTC. Encoded protein: CASSLVDGYEQYF. Filled out from reference TRBV7-9 and TRBJ2-7, the complete variable domain reads DTGVSQNPRHKITKRGQNVTFRCDPISEHNRLYWYRQTLGQGPEFLTYFQNEAQLEKSRLLSDRFSAERPKGSFSTLEIQRTEQGDSAMYLCASSLVDGYEQYFGPGTRLTVT.

The J gene is TRBJ1-5, the V gene TRBV19; maybe TRBD1 (5 bases). The CDR3 length is 15 residues. V was trimmed by 9 bases and J by 6 bases, leaving 21 bases between them. In germline, CDR1 is LNHDA, CDR2 SQIVND (reference sequence). The CDR3 bases are TGTGCCAGCCTGGACCTCGGCAGGGCGGCTCAGCCCCAGCATTTT. Protein product: CASLDLGRAAQPQHF.

The J gene is TRBJ1-1, the V gene TRBV3-1 (or the pseudogene TRBV3-2), with 7 bases that match TRBD1. After removal of 6 bases from V and 5 bases from J, the junction contained 3 bases not matched to a gene. Germline CDR1 and CDR2: LGHDT and YNNKEL (reference sequence). The CDR3 is 12 residues long. This CDR3 is CASSIQGTEAFF. The CDR3 nucleotides read TGTGCCAGCAGTATACAGGGGACTGAAGCTTTCTTT.